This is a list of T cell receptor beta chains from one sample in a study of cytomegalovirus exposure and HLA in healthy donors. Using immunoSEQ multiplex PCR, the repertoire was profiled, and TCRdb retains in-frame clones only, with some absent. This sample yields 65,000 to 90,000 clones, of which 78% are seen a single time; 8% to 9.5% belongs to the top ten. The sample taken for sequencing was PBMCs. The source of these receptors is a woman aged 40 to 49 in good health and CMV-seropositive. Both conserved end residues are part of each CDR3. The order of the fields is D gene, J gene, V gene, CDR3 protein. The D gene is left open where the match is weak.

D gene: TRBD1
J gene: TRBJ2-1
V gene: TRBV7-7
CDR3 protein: CASSPSTTGAYNEQFF

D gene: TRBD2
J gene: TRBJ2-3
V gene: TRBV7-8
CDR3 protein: CASSFIAGDTDTQYF

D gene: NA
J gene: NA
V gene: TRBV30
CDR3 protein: CAWSSNRGGYEQYF

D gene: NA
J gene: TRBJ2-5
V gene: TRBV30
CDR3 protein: CAWSTPRFSGGAARETQYF

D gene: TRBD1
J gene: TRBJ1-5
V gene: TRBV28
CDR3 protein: CASSLTGGSNQPQHF

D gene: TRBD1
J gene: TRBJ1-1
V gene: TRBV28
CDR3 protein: CASRSGGYTEAFF

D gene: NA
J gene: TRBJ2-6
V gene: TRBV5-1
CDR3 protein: CASSLYDRSAGANVLTF

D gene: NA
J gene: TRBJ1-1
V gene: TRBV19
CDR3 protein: CASSIIGGKRGGTEAFF

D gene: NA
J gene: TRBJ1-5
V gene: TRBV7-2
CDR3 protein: CASSPWTGGGQPQHF

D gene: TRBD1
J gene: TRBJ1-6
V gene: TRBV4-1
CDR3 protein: CASRQGWNNSPLHF

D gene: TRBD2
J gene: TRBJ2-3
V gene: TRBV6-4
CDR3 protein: CASSGSSGGTQYF

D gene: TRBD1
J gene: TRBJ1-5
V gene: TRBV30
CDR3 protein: CAWSGGTGLQPQHF

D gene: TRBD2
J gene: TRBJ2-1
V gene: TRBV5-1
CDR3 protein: CASSLAYGGARNEQFF

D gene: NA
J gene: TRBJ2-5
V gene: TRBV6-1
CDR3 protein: CASSYGETQYF

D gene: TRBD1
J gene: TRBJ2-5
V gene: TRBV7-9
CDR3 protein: CASSFNRGQETQYF

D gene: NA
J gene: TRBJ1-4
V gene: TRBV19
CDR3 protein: CASRTGSNEKLFF

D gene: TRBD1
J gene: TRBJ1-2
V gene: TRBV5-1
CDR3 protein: CASSPDRDYGYTF

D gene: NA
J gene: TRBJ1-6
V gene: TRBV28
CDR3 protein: CASPLERNNSPLHF

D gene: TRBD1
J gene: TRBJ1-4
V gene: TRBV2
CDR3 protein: CASSPRTGWQEKLFF

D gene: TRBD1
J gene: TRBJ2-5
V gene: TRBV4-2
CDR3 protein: CAGSQDQDRAWETQYF

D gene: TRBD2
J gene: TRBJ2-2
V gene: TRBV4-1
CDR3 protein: CASSSSSGGPGTGELFF

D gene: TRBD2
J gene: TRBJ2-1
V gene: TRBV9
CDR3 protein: CASSVGFLASGFNEQFF

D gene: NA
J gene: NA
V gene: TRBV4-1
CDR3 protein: CASSQDSISVDTTYEQYF

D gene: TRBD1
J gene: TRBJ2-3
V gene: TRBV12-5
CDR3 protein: CASGFRDRGFDTQYF

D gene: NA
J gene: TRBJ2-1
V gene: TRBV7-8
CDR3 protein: CASSLAGPFYNEQFF